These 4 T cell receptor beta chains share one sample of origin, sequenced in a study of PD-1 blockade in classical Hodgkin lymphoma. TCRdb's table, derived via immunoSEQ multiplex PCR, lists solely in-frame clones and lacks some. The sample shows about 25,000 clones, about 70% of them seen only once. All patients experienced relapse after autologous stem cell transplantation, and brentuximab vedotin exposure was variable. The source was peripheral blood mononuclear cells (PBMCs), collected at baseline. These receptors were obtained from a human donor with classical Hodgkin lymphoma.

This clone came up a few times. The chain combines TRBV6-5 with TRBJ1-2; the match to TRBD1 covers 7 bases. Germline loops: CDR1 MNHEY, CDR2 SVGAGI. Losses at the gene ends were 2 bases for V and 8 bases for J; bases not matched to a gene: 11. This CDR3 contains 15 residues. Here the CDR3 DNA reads TGTGCCAGCAGTTACGCCCTAGGAGGGGGCGGGGGCTACACCTTC. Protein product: CASSYALGGGGGYTF.

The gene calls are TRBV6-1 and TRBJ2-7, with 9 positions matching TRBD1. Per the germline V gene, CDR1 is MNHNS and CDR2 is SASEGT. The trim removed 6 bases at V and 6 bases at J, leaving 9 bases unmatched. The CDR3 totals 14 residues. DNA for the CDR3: TGTGCCAGCAGAAACCCGGGACAGGGTTCCGAGCAGTACTTC. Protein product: CASRNPGQGSEQYF.

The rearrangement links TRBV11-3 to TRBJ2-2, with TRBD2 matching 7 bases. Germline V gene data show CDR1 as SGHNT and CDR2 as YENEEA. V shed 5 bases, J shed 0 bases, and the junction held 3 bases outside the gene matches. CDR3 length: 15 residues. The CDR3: CASSAAGSNTGELFF. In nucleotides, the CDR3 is TGTGCCAGCAGCGCAGCGGGATCGAACACCGGGGAGCTGTTTTTT.

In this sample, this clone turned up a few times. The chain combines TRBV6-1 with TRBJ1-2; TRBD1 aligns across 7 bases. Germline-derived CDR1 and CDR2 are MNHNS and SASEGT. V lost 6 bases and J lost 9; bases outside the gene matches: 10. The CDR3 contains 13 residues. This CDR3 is CASRDRVGQSYTF. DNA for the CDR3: TGTGCCAGCAGAGACAGGGTGGGTCAAAGCTACACCTTC.